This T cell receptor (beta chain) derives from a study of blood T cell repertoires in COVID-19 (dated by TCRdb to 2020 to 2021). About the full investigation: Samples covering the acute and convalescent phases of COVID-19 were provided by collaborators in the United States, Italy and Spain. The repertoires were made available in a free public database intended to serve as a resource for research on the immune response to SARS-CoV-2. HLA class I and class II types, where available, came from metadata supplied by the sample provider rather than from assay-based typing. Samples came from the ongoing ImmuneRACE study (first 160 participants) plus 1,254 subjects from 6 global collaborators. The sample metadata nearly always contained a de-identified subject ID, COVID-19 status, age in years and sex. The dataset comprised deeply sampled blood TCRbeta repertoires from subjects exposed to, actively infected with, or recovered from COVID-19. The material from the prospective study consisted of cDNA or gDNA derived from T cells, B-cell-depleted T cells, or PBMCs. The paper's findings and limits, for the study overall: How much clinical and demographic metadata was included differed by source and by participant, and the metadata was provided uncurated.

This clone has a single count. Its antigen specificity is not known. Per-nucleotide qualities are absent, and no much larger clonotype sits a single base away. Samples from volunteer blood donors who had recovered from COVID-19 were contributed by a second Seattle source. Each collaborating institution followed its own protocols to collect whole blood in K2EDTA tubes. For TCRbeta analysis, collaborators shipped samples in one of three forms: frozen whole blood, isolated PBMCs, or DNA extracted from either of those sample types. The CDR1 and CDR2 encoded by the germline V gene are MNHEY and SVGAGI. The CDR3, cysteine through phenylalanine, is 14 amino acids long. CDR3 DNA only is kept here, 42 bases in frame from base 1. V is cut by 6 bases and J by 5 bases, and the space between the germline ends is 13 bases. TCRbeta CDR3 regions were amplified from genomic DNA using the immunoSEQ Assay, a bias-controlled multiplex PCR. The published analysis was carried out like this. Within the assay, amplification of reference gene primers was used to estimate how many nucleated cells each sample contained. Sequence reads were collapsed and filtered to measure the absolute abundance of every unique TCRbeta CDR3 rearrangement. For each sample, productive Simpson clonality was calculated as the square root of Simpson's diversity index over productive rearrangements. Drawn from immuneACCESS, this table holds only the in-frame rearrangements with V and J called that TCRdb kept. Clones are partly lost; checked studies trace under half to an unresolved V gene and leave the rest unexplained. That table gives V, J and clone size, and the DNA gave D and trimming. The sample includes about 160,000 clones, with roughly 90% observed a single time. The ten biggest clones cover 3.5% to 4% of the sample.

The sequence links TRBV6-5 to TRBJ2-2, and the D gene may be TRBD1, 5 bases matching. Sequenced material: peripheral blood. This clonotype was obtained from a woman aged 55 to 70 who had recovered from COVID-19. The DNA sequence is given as TGTGCCAGCAGGAACACTCAGGGAACCGGGGAGCTGTTTTTT. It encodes CASRNTQGTGELFF.